This T cell receptor beta chain is from a study of OX40 agonist ivuxolimab in advanced cancers. In the study overall: Males comprised 70% to 90% of the group, whose mean age was about 61 years (range about 23 to 80).

Using immunoSEQ multiplex PCR, the repertoire was profiled, and TCRdb retains in-frame clones only, with some absent. The profile covers 84,000 or so clones, with around nine tenths appearing a single time and about 0.28% taken by the ten largest. This clone was counted once. The antigen remains undetermined. V was shortened by 4 bases and J by 7 bases, with 20 bases between the two germline ends. This CDR3 region has 16 residues. Germline CDR1 is SGDLS and CDR2 is YYNGEE. General study results and limits: CD8+ T cells (on average) carried more expanded clones than CD4+ T cells.

The sequencing here drew on CD4+ or CD8+ T cells sorted from blood, taken in a trial of the OX40 agonist ivuxolimab. The V gene is TRBV9, the J gene TRBJ2-2; D gene unclear. The sequence derives from an adult with an advanced solid tumor such as melanoma, head and neck, liver or kidney cancer. CDR3 in DNA: TGTGCCAGCAGCCTCGAATCCCCATCCTTTGGCGGGGAGCTGTTTTTT. Translated: CASSLESPSFGGELFF. Looking up the rest from reference TRBV9 and TRBJ2-2 gives the full variable domain: DSGVTQTPKHLITATGQRVTLRCSPRSGDLSVYWYQQSLDQGLQFLIQYYNGEERAKGNILERFSAQQFPDLHSELNLSSLELGDSALYFCASSLESPSFGGELFFGEGSRLTVL.